The entry that follows covers one T cell receptor beta chain sequence. Antigen: not known. The data stem from a study of T-cell reconstitution after alpha-beta-depleted transplantation in children. Regarding the study as a whole: T-cell counts and diversity were attributed mostly to newly produced T cells one year after transplant. Recipient T cells and thymic progenitors that survived gave rise to the high TCRbeta diversity observed at day 60 in some patients. Where alpha-beta T cells came from about two months after transplant was reportedly several hundred expanded graft clones.

This sample's TCRbeta library carried unique molecular identifier barcodes. TCRdb redid the calling of the PCR reads with MiXCR, one entry per CDR3 protein. The sample shows hundreds of thousands of distinct CDR3 sequences, roughly 26% of them seen only once. The CDR3 loop spans 14 amino acids. The ends lost 3 bases at V and 10 bases at J; junction bases unmatched: 8. The germline CDR1 and CDR2 sequences are MNHEY and SMNVEV (reference sequence). The input for sequencing was PBMCs, taken before TCRalphabeta/CD19-depleted stem cell transplant. This sequence was found in a girl aged 2 to 10 with Fanconi anemia, due to receive a stem cell transplant. This chain links TRBV27 with TRBJ2-1; 8 nucleotides line up with TRBD2. The CDR3 region has the DNA TGTGCCAGCAGTTTGACGGGGGGGCCACCCGAGCAGTTCTTC. It yields the protein CASSLTGGPPEQFF.